The 2 T cell receptor beta chains given below trace back to one sample, sequenced in a study of shared clonotypes between healthy human individuals. Assay: immunoSEQ multiplex PCR; the TCRdb copy retains only in-frame clones and omits some. In the table there are just under 350,000 clones, around 79% of which are singletons. Sequences were obtained from memory CD4+ T cells sorted from blood. The subset is: CD45RA-negative fraction. The receptors stem from a man under 40 in good health.

This clone has only a few counts. Other nucleotide sequences from this sample produce the same CDR3. The V gene is TRBV7-9, the J gene TRBJ2-7; D gene ambiguous. The CDR3 loop spans 13 amino acids. Germline CDR1 is SEHNR and CDR2 is FQNEAQ (reference sequence). The V and J ends lost 1 base and 4 bases respectively, with 8 bases between them. CDR3 sequence: CASSLGDGYEQYF. The CDR3 DNA reads TGTGCCAGCAGCTTAGGAGACGGATACGAGCAGTACTTC.

This clone was observed a handful of times. In the same sample, other DNA sequences code for this CDR3. This chain joins TRBV7-9 and TRBJ2-7; D is uncertain. This CDR3 spans 12 amino acids. Germline assignment: CDR1 SEHNR and CDR2 FQNEAQ (reference sequence). With 1 base removed from V and 1 base from J, the gap between germline ends came to 2 bases. As DNA, the CDR3 is TGTGCCAGCAGCTTAGGATCCTACGAGCAGTACTTC. Its protein is CASSLGSYEQYF.